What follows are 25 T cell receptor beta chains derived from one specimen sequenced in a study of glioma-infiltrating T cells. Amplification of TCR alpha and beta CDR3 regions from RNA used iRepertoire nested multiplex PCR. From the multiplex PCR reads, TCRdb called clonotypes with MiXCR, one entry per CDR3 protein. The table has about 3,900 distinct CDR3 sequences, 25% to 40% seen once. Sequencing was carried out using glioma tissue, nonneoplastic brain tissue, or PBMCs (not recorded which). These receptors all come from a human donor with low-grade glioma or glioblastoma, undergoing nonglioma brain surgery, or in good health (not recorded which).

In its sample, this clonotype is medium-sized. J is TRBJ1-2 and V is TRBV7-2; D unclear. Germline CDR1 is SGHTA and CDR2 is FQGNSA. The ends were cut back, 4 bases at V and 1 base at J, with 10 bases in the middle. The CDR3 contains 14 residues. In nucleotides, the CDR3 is TGTGCCAGCAGCTATTGGGTCATTAACTATGGCTACACCTTC. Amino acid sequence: CASSYWVINYGYTF. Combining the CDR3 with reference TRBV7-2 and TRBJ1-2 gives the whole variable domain GAGVSQSPSNKVTEKGKDVELRCDPISGHTALYWYRQSLGQGLEFLIYFQGNSAPDKSGLPSDRFSAERTGGSVSTLTIQRTQQEDSAVYLCASSYWVINYGYTFGSGTRLTVV.

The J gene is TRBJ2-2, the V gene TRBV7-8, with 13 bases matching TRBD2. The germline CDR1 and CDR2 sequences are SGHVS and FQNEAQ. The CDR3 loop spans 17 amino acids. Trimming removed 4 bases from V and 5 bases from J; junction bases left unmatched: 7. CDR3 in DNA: TGTGCCAGCAGCTCCCACATGACTAGCGGGGGGACCGGGGAGCTGTTTTTT. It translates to CASSSHMTSGGTGELFF.

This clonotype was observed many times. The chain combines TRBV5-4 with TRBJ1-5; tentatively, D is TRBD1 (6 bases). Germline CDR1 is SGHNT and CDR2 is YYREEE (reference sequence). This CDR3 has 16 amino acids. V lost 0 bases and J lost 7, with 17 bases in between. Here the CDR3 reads CASSLGGHSGGQPQHF. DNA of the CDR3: TGTGCCAGCAGCTTGGGGGGACACTCTGGAGGGCAGCCCCAGCATTTT.

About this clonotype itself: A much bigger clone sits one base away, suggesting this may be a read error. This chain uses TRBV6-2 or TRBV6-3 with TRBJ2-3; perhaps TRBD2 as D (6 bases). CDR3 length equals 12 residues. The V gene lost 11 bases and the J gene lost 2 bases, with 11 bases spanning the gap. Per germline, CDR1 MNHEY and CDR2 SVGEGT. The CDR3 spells CAGGAHTDTQYF. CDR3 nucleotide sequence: TGTGCCGGAGGGGCTCACACAGATACGCAGTATTTT.

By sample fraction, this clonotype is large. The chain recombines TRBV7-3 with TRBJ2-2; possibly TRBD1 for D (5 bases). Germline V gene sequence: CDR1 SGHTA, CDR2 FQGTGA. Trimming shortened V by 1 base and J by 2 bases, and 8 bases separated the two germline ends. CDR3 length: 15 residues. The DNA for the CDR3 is TGTGCCAGCAGCTTAAGTCAGGGCAACACCGGGGAGCTGTTTTTT. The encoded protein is CASSLSQGNTGELFF.

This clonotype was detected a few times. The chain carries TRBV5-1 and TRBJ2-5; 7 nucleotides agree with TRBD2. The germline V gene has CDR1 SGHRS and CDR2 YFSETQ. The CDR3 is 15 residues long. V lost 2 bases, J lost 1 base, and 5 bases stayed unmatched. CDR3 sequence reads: CASSFASGPQETQYF. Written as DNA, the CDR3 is TGCGCCAGCAGCTTCGCTAGCGGTCCCCAAGAGACCCAGTACTTC.

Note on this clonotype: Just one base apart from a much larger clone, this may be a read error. The CDR3: CAIQADPPYEQYF. CDR3 in DNA: TGTGCCATACAGGCCGACCCCCCCTACGAGCAGTACTTC. The rearrangement joins TRBV10-3 to TRBJ2-7; tentative D call: TRBD1 (5 bases). The CDR3 extends over 13 amino acids. Trimming shortened V by 9 bases and J by 2 bases, and 14 bases separated the two germline ends. Germline CDR1 reads ENHRY; CDR2 reads SYGVKD.

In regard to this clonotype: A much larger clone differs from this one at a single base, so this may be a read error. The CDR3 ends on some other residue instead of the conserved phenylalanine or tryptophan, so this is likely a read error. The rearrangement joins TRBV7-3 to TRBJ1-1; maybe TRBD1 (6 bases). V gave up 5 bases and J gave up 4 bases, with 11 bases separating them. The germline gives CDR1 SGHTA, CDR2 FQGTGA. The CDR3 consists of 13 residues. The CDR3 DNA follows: TGTGCCAGCAGCCGGATCAGGGGCACTGAAGCTTTCCTT. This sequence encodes CASSRIRGTEAFL.

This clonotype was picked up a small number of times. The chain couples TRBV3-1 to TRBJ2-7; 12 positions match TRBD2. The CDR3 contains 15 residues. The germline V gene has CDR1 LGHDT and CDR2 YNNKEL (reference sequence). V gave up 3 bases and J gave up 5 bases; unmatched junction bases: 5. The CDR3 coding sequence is TGTGCCAGCAGCCACCGACTAGCGGGGGCGAACGAGCAGTACTTC. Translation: CASSHRLAGANEQYF.

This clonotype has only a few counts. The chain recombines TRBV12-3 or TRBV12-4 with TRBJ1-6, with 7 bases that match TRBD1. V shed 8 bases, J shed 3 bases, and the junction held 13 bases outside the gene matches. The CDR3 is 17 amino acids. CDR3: CASQDRKGTGYNSPLHF. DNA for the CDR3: TGTGCCAGCCAGGACAGGAAAGGGACTGGCTATAATTCACCCCTCCACTTT.

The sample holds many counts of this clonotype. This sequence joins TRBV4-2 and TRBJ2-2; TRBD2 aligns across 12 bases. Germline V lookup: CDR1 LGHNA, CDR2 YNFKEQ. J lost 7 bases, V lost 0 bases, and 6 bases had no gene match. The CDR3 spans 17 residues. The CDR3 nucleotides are TGTGCCAGCAGCCAAGAACCCACTAGCGGGGGGAACGGGGAGCTGTTTTTT. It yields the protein CASSQEPTSGGNGELFF.

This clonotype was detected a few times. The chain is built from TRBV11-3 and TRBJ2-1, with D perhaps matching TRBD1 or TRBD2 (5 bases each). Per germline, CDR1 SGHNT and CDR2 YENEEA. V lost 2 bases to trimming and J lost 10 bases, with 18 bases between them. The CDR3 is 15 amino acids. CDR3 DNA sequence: TGTGCCAGCAGCTTAAGGGACGGCGGAATCGGGGAGCAGTTCTTC. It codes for CASSLRDGGIGEQFF.

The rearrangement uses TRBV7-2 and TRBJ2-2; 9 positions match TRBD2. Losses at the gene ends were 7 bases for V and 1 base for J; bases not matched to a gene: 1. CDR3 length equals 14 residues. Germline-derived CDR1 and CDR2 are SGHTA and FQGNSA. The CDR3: CASIAGVNTGELFF. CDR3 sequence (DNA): TGTGCCAGCATAGCGGGGGTGAACACCGGGGAGCTGTTTTTT.

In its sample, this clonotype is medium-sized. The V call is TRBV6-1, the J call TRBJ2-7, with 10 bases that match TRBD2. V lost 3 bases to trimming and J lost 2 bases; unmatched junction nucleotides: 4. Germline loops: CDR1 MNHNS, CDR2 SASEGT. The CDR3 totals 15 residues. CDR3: CASSDRLAGAYEQYF. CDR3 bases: TGTGCCAGCAGTGACAGGCTAGCGGGGGCCTACGAGCAGTACTTC.

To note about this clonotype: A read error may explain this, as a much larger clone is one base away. CDR3: CASSQGAPGDGGSPLHF. Written as DNA, the CDR3 is TGCGCCAGCAGCCAAGGGGCTCCAGGGGACGGCGGGTCACCCCTCCACTTT. The chain joins TRBV3-1 to TRBJ1-6, with a weak D call TRBD1 (6 bases). The CDR3 is 17 residues long. CDR1 and CDR2 from the germline V gene are LGHDT and YNNKEL (reference sequence). Drawing the rest from reference TRBV3-1 and TRBJ1-6, the complete variable domain is DTAVSQTPKYLVTQMGNDKSIKCEQNLGHDTMYWYKQDSKKFLKIMFSYNNKELIINETVPNRFSPKSPDKAHLNLHINSLELGDSAVYFCASSQGAPGDGGSPLHFGNGTRLTVT.

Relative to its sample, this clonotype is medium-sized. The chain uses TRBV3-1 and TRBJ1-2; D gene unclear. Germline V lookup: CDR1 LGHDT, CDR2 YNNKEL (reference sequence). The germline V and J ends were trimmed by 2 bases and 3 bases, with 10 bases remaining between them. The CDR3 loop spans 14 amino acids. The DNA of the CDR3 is TGTGCCAGCAGCCAAAACGGGTTTGACTATGGCTACACCTTC. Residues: CASSQNGFDYGYTF.

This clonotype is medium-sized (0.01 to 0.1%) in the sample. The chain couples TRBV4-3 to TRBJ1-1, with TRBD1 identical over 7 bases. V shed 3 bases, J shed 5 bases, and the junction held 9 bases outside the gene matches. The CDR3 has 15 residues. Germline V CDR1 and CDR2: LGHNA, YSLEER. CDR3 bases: TGCGCCAGCAGCCAGAACCACAGGGGATGGACTGAAGCTTTCTTT. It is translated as CASSQNHRGWTEAFF.

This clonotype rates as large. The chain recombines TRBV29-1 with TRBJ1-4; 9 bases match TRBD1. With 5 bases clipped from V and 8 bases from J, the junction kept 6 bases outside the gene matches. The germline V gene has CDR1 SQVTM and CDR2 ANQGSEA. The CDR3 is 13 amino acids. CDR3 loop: CSVLGQGQEKLFF. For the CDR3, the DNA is TGCAGCGTTCTAGGACAGGGGCAGGAAAAACTGTTTTTT.

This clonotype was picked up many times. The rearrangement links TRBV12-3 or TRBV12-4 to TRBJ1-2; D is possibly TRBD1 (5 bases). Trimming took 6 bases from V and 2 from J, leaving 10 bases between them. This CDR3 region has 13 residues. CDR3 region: CASSPTENYGYTF. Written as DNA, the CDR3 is TGTGCCAGCAGCCCGACAGAAAACTATGGCTACACCTTC.

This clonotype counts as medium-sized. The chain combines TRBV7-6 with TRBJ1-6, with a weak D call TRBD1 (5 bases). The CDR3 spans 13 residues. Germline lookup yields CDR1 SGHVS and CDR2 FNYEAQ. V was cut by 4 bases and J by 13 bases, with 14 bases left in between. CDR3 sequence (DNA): TGTGCCAGCAGCTCTGGGGGTTGGAACCCCCTCCACTTT. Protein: CASSSGGWNPLHF.

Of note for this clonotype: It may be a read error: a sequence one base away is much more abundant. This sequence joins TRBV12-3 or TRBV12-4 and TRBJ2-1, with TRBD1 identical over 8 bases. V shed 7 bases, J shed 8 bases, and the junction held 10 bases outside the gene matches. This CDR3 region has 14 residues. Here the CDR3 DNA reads TGTGCCAGCAAAACCGGACAGGGAGCGGATGAGCAGTTCTTC. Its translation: CASKTGQGADEQFF.

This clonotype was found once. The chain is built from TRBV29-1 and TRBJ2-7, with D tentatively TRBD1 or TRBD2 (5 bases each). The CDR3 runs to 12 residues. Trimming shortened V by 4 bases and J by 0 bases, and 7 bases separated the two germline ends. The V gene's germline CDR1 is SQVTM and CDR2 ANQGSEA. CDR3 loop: CSVAGASYEQYF. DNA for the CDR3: TGCAGCGTTGCCGGGGCCTCCTACGAGCAGTACTTC.

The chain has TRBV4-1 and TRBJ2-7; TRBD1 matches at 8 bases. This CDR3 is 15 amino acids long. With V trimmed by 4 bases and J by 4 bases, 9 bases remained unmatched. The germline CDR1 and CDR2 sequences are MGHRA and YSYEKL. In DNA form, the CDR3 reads TGCGCCAGCAGCCGCGGACAGGGTTCCCCGTACGAGCAGTACTTC. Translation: CASSRGQGSPYEQYF.

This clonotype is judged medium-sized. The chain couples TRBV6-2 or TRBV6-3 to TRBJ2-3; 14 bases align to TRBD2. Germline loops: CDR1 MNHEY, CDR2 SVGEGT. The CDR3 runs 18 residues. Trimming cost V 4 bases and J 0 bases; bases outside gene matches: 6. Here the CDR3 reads CASSSGTSGGTSTDTQYF. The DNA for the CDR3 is TGTGCCAGCAGTTCAGGGACTAGCGGGGGTACTAGCACAGATACGCAGTATTTT.

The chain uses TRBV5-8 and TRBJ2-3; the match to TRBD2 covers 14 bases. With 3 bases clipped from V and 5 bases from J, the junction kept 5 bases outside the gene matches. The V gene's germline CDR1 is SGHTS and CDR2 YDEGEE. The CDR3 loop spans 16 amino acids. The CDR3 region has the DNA TGTGCCAGCAGCTCCGGACTAGCGGGGGGTCTAGATACGCAGTATTTT. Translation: CASSSGLAGGLDTQYF.